This is a list of T cell receptor beta chains from one sample in a study of T cells in Graves' hyperthyroidism and ophthalmopathy. TCRdb re-derived calls from the multiplex PCR reads in MiXCR, one entry per CDR3 protein. The table includes around 600,000 distinct CDR3 sequences, about 14% detected once. Specimen: blood. The receptors stem from a woman between 45 and 60 years old with Graves' ophthalmopathy. The CDR3 runs from the conserved cysteine through the conserved F or W. The D gene is left open where the match is weak. The listing skips clone size in some rows; elsewhere it reads once, few, many or a size class.

cdr3_aa cdr3_nt clone_size d_call j_call v_call
CSALPTSRTSGHYEQYF TGCAGTGCTCTTCCAACCAGCCGGACTAGCGGACACTACGAGCAGTACTTC many TRBD2 TRBJ2-7 TRBV20-1
CASSVSTFEGDTQYF TGTGCCAGCAGCGTCTCAACCTTCGAGGGTGATACGCAGTATTTT many . TRBJ2-3 TRBV9
CASSETIGQPQHF TGTGCCAGCAGTGAAACTATCGGACAGCCCCAGCATTTT many . TRBJ1-5 TRBV6-1
CASSLFSGTGLNEKLFF TGTGCCAGCAGCTTATTCTCTGGGACAGGTTTAAATGAAAAACTGTTTTTT few TRBD1 TRBJ1-4 TRBV7-8
CASSTTGVTGELFF TGTGCCAGCAGTACTACAGGGGTTACCGGGGAGCTGTTTTTT . TRBD1 TRBJ2-2 TRBV6-7
CASSETTATYEQYF TGTGCCAGCAGTGAAACCACTGCAACCTACGAGCAGTACTTC many . TRBJ2-7 TRBV2
CASSPRGGRENHEQYF TGTGCCAGCAGCCCAAGGGGGGGGCGGGAGAACCACGAGCAGTACTTC many . TRBJ2-7 TRBV28
CASSMMTVGNSPLHF TGTGCCAGCAGCATGATGACAGTTGGGAATTCACCCCTCCACTTT many . TRBJ1-6 TRBV7-2
CSARSGSFANYEQYF TGCAGTGCTAGATCAGGGTCCTTTGCCAACTACGAGCAGTACTTC many . TRBJ2-7 TRBV20-1
CASSGTSGRSYYNEQFF TGTGCCAGCAGCGGTACTAGCGGGAGGAGCTACTACAATGAGCAGTTCTTC few TRBD2 TRBJ2-1 TRBV12-3/TRBV12-4